This T cell receptor (beta chain) was identified in a study of blood T cell repertoires in COVID-19. The wider study: Collection of acute and convalescent COVID-19 samples took place in the United States, Italy and Spain. T cells, B-cell-depleted T cells, or PBMCs provided the cDNA or gDNA that served as material.

Profiling relied on immunoSEQ multiplex PCR, and the TCRdb table lists in-frame clones only, not all of them. The data contain around 88,000 clones, more than 70% of them singletons. The CDR3 has 20 amino acids. Trimming cost V 2 bases and J 1 base; bases outside gene matches: 18. This clonotype was obtained from a woman older than 75 with acute or convalescent COVID-19. V gene TRBV23-1 combines with J gene TRBJ2-7, with 9 bases lining up with TRBD2. TRBV23-1 qualifies as an ORF whose function is uncertain. The sequenced sample consisted of peripheral blood. CDR3 sequence (DNA): TGCGCCAGCAGTCAAACCTTCTCCTGGCGGGAGGGCGAGTTTTCCTACGAGCAGTACTTC. It specifies CASSQTFSWREGEFSYEQYF.